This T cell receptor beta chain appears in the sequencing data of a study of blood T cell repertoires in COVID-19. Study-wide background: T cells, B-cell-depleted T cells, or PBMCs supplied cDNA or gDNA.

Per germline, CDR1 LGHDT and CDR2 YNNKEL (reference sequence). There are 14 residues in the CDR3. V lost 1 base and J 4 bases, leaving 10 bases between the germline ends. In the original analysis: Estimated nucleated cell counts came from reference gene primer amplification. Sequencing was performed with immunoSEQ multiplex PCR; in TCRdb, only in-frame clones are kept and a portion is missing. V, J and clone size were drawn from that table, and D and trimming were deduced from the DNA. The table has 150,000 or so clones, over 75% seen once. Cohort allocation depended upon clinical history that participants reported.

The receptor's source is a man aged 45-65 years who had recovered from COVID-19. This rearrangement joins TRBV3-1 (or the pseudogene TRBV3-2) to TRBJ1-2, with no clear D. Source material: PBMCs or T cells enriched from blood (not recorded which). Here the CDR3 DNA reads TGTGCCAGCAGCCAAGCTATCTCTACCTATGGCTACACCTTC. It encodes CASSQAISTYGYTF.